These T cell receptor beta chains were read from a single sample in a study of blood T cell repertoires in COVID-19. Repertoires were generated with immunoSEQ multiplex PCR, while TCRdb's copy carries only in-frame clones and drops some. The sample has under 200,000 clones, 60% to 80% seen once. Sequenced input: peripheral blood. These receptors all stem from a man aged 70 or older with acute or convalescent COVID-19. The CDR3 runs from the conserved cysteine through the conserved F or W. The order of the fields is V gene, J gene, D gene, clone size, CDR3 protein. A D gene is named only where the DNA matches it firmly. Clone sizes are given selectively: once, few, many, or a class where the clone is expanded.

v_call: TRBV6-5
j_call: TRBJ1-1
d_call: -
clone_size: -
cdr3_aa: CASSYWQSTEAFF

v_call: TRBV5-1
j_call: TRBJ2-3
d_call: -
clone_size: -
cdr3_aa: CASSLMGGEADTQYF

v_call: TRBV24-1
j_call: TRBJ2-5
d_call: TRBD2
clone_size: -
cdr3_aa: CATSGGSGTTETQYF

v_call: TRBV19
j_call: TRBJ2-3
d_call: TRBD1
clone_size: -
cdr3_aa: CASSPQGAPGTDTQYF

v_call: TRBV9
j_call: TRBJ1-4
d_call: TRBD1
clone_size: -
cdr3_aa: CASSANRGRNEKLFF

v_call: TRBV5-1
j_call: TRBJ1-1
d_call: -
clone_size: -
cdr3_aa: CASSLANTATEAFF

v_call: TRBV27
j_call: TRBJ2-1
d_call: -
clone_size: -
cdr3_aa: CASSSQPTYNEQFF

v_call: TRBV7-2
j_call: TRBJ2-1
d_call: -
clone_size: -
cdr3_aa: CASSLATGQRNNEQFF

v_call: TRBV5-1
j_call: TRBJ2-7
d_call: TRBD2
clone_size: -
cdr3_aa: CASSSSLAGALSEQYF

v_call: TRBV4-1
j_call: TRBJ2-5
d_call: -
clone_size: -
cdr3_aa: CASGPIQAQETQYF

v_call: TRBV9
j_call: TRBJ2-3
d_call: TRBD2
clone_size: -
cdr3_aa: CASSVSSGVDPDTQYF

v_call: TRBV21-1
j_call: TRBJ1-6
d_call: -
clone_size: -
cdr3_aa: CASSKDQDSSYNSPLHF

v_call: TRBV7-7
j_call: TRBJ2-1
d_call: -
clone_size: -
cdr3_aa: CASSRGGDNEQFF

v_call: TRBV7-8
j_call: TRBJ1-4
d_call: TRBD1
clone_size: -
cdr3_aa: CASSRGAGGDEKLFF

v_call: TRBV29-1
j_call: TRBJ2-1
d_call: TRBD2
clone_size: -
cdr3_aa: CSVEEFGRAPYNEQFF

v_call: TRBV20-1
j_call: TRBJ2-2
d_call: TRBD1
clone_size: -
cdr3_aa: CSASQGANTGELFF

v_call: TRBV10-3
j_call: TRBJ2-1
d_call: TRBD2
clone_size: -
cdr3_aa: CAIRGLAGDNEQFF

v_call: TRBV28
j_call: TRBJ1-1
d_call: TRBD1
clone_size: many
cdr3_aa: CASRQNRGPAFF

v_call: TRBV5-6
j_call: TRBJ2-5
d_call: TRBD2
clone_size: -
cdr3_aa: CASSRLAGGQETQYF

v_call: TRBV11-2
j_call: TRBJ2-6
d_call: -
clone_size: -
cdr3_aa: CASSLVRNSGANVLTF

v_call: TRBV5-1
j_call: TRBJ2-2
d_call: TRBD2
clone_size: -
cdr3_aa: CASSLEASGVTGELFF

v_call: TRBV28
j_call: TRBJ2-5
d_call: -
clone_size: -
cdr3_aa: CASSSPGLLGETQYF

v_call: TRBV18
j_call: TRBJ2-7
d_call: -
clone_size: -
cdr3_aa: CASSLLEPGYEQYF

v_call: TRBV21-1
j_call: TRBJ2-3
d_call: -
clone_size: once
cdr3_aa: CASSIGQACTDTQYF

v_call: TRBV6-5
j_call: TRBJ2-3
d_call: -
clone_size: -
cdr3_aa: CASSYQYPTDTQYF

v_call: TRBV7-2
j_call: TRBJ1-1
d_call: TRBD1
clone_size: -
cdr3_aa: CASSWGDSLNTEAFF

v_call: TRBV3-1/TRBV3-2
j_call: TRBJ1-5
d_call: -
clone_size: -
cdr3_aa: CASSQEGQGQPQHF

v_call: TRBV2
j_call: TRBJ1-2
d_call: TRBD1
clone_size: -
cdr3_aa: CASSELRTGGFYGYTF

v_call: TRBV28
j_call: TRBJ1-5
d_call: -
clone_size: once
cdr3_aa: CASSSGLRSNQPQHF

v_call: TRBV18
j_call: TRBJ1-3
d_call: TRBD1
clone_size: -
cdr3_aa: CASSAQGASTGNTIYF

v_call: TRBV2
j_call: TRBJ2-1
d_call: -
clone_size: few
cdr3_aa: CASSETGSGIGFEQFF

v_call: TRBV3-1/TRBV3-2
j_call: TRBJ2-5
d_call: TRBD2
clone_size: once
cdr3_aa: CASSQSGRAQETQYF

v_call: TRBV18
j_call: TRBJ1-3
d_call: -
clone_size: -
cdr3_aa: CASSDQYSGNTIYF

v_call: TRBV7-2
j_call: TRBJ2-3
d_call: -
clone_size: -
cdr3_aa: CASSFRGLEDTQYF

v_call: TRBV5-4
j_call: TRBJ2-2
d_call: TRBD2
clone_size: once
cdr3_aa: CASSRGGFANTGELFF

v_call: TRBV27
j_call: TRBJ2-4
d_call: -
clone_size: -
cdr3_aa: CASKGDKNIQYF

v_call: TRBV12-5
j_call: TRBJ1-3
d_call: TRBD1
clone_size: many
cdr3_aa: CASGLGQGNTIYF

v_call: TRBV24-1
j_call: TRBJ2-1
d_call: TRBD2
clone_size: -
cdr3_aa: CATSDPGLVDEQFF

v_call: TRBV5-6
j_call: TRBJ2-7
d_call: -
clone_size: -
cdr3_aa: CASSLARVEQYF

v_call: TRBV2
j_call: TRBJ1-2
d_call: TRBD1
clone_size: -
cdr3_aa: CASTPQTGGASGYTF

v_call: TRBV6-5
j_call: TRBJ1-1
d_call: TRBD1
clone_size: -
cdr3_aa: CASRDRGEAFF

v_call: TRBV4-2
j_call: TRBJ1-2
d_call: -
clone_size: -
cdr3_aa: CASSQEVQGNYGYTF

v_call: TRBV4-2
j_call: TRBJ2-3
d_call: TRBD2
clone_size: few
cdr3_aa: CASSLGTSETMDTQYF

v_call: TRBV30
j_call: TRBJ1-5
d_call: TRBD1
clone_size: once
cdr3_aa: CACTKGTGTSNQPQHF

v_call: TRBV7-7
j_call: TRBJ2-2
d_call: -
clone_size: once
cdr3_aa: CASSSYAGLTGELFF

v_call: TRBV11-3
j_call: TRBJ1-2
d_call: -
clone_size: -
cdr3_aa: CASSLSPGDSNYGYTF

v_call: TRBV4-3
j_call: TRBJ2-7
d_call: TRBD2
clone_size: -
cdr3_aa: CASSQDWGGSSYEQYF

v_call: TRBV28
j_call: TRBJ1-5
d_call: TRBD1
clone_size: -
cdr3_aa: CASSLPGTGGQPQHF

v_call: TRBV7-9
j_call: TRBJ2-2
d_call: TRBD1
clone_size: -
cdr3_aa: CASSFTGVTGELFF

v_call: TRBV14
j_call: TRBJ1-1
d_call: -
clone_size: once
cdr3_aa: CASSQPGFPGNTEAFF

v_call: TRBV7-9
j_call: TRBJ2-7
d_call: -
clone_size: once
cdr3_aa: CASSSSGRRGEQYF

v_call: TRBV24-1
j_call: TRBJ1-4
d_call: -
clone_size: -
cdr3_aa: CATSDLNGEKLFF

v_call: TRBV4-2
j_call: TRBJ1-4
d_call: -
clone_size: many
cdr3_aa: CASSKTGGAQVGANEKLFF

v_call: TRBV2
j_call: TRBJ1-6
d_call: -
clone_size: -
cdr3_aa: CASSEWPNSPLHF

v_call: TRBV19
j_call: TRBJ1-6
d_call: -
clone_size: -
cdr3_aa: CASSPQDGDSPLHF

v_call: TRBV6-5
j_call: TRBJ2-7
d_call: -
clone_size: -
cdr3_aa: CASSYSRGSYEQYF

v_call: TRBV11-2
j_call: TRBJ2-7
d_call: -
clone_size: -
cdr3_aa: CASSLDQWGREQYF